The 25 T cell receptor beta chains below come from one sample, sequenced in a study of T cell responses to AZD1222 COVID-19 vaccine. Only in-frame clones appear in the TCRdb table, and some are missing; sequencing was by immunoSEQ multiplex PCR. Among around 140,000 clones, about 92% were seen once, and the ten largest hold roughly 1.5%. The sample consisted of peripheral blood, taken 28 days after the second AZD1222 dose. The receptor source for this set is an adult who received the AZD1222 COVID-19 vaccine.

The rearrangement links TRBV19 to TRBJ2-2; 9 nucleotides agree with TRBD1. The CDR3 is 16 amino acids. In germline, CDR1 is LNHDA, CDR2 SQIVND (reference sequence). The V gene end was trimmed by 4 bases and the J gene end by 2 bases; junction bases not matched to a gene: 5. CDR3 in amino acids: CASSSDRGINTGELFF. CDR3 coding DNA: TGTGCCAGTAGTAGCGACAGGGGGATTAACACCGGGGAGCTGTTTTTT.

CDR3 residues: CATLPRRRGRRGNTIYF. The CDR3 nucleotides read TGCGCCACCCTCCCGCGGCGAAGGGGGCGGAGGGGAAACACCATATATTTT. V usage is TRBV5-1 and J usage is TRBJ1-3, with 7 bases matching TRBD1. Germline CDR1 is SGHRS and CDR2 is YFSETQ. With V trimmed by 9 bases and J by 4 bases, 19 bases remained unmatched. The CDR3 sequence is 17 residues long.

The J gene is TRBJ2-1, the V gene TRBV10-3, with 9 bases lining up with TRBD2. The CDR3 loop spans 14 amino acids. Looked up from germline, CDR1 is ENHRY and CDR2 is SYGVKD. Trimming at V came to 8 bases and at J to 6 bases, leaving 8 bases not matched to a gene. The CDR3 nucleotides are TGTGCCATCCTTAGCGGGAGCGATAGCAATGAGCAGTTCTTC. Translating it yields CAILSGSDSNEQFF.

The rearrangement links TRBV6-5 to TRBJ2-1, with 8 bases lining up with TRBD2. The CDR3 spans 14 residues. V was clipped by 7 bases and J by 8 bases; unmatched bases: 10. Per germline, CDR1 MNHEY and CDR2 SVGAGI. CDR3 nucleotide sequence: TGTGCCAGCAAGAGCGGGAGTTCTTTGGATGAGCAGTTCTTC. Residues: CASKSGSSLDEQFF.

The V call is TRBV28, the J call TRBJ1-1; D is unclear. This CDR3 has 16 residues. Germline CDR1 and CDR2: MDHEN and SYDVKM. V lost 3 bases to trimming and J lost 6 bases, with 20 bases between them. CDR3 sequence reads: CASSFFTVREKAEAFF. The CDR3 region has the DNA TGTGCCAGCAGTTTCTTTACAGTTCGGGAGAAGGCTGAAGCTTTCTTT.

V usage is TRBV21-1 and J usage is TRBJ1-5. TRBV21-1 is tagged as a pseudogene. The CDR3 totals 14 residues. CDR3 amino acids: CASSKGAPGQPQHF. The CDR3 DNA follows: TGTGCCAGCAGCAAAGGGGCACCGGGTCAGCCCCAGCATTTT.

The rearrangement joins TRBV30 to TRBJ2-7, with 9 bases matching TRBD1. Germline CDR1 and CDR2: GTSNPN and SVGIG (reference sequence). This CDR3 spans 15 amino acids. With V trimmed by 0 bases and J by 4 bases, 7 bases remained unmatched. CDR3 nucleotides: TGTGCCTGGAGTGTGGGCACAGGGGGCTTTTACGAGCAGTACTTC. This gives the protein CAWSVGTGGFYEQYF.

This chain joins TRBV4-1 and TRBJ2-2; TRBD2 matches at 14 bases. Per the germline V gene, CDR1 is MGHRA and CDR2 is YSYEKL. V gave up 3 bases and J gave up 6 bases; unmatched junction bases: 0. This CDR3 region has 15 residues. CDR3 sequence reads: CASSQGLAGAGELFF. DNA for the CDR3: TGCGCCAGCAGCCAGGGACTAGCGGGAGCCGGGGAGCTGTTTTTT.

The table lists this clone with a few counts. The V and J genes are TRBV28 and TRBJ2-5; D not resolved. The CDR3 sequence is 14 residues long. Trimming left V 6 bases short and J 2 bases short, with 13 bases between. Germline V gene data show CDR1 as MDHEN and CDR2 as SYDVKM. CDR3 bases: TGTGCCAGCAGCTGGGTGCTGCGGCAAGAGACCCAGTACTTC. It codes for CASSWVLRQETQYF.

V usage is TRBV6-5 and J usage is TRBJ2-7; 11 nucleotides align to TRBD2. V trimming: 3 bases; J trimming: 4 bases; junction bases outside the gene matches: 2. The CDR3 contains 14 residues. Germline V gene sequence: CDR1 MNHEY, CDR2 SVGAGI. CDR3 region: CASSYSGRGYEQYF. CDR3 coding DNA: TGTGCCAGCAGTTATAGCGGGAGGGGTTACGAGCAGTACTTC.

The rearrangement links TRBV6-1 to TRBJ1-2; D not certain. Germline V gives CDR1 MNHNS, CDR2 SASEGT. V was pared by 1 base and J by 5 bases, with 8 bases between. This CDR3 comprises 13 residues. The DNA for the CDR3 is TGTGCCAGCAGTGAAGTTGGGCGGTATGGCTACACCTTC. Protein: CASSEVGRYGYTF.

The chain uses TRBV3-1 (or the pseudogene TRBV3-2) and TRBJ1-1; possibly TRBD1 for D (5 bases). Germline CDR1 is LGHDT and CDR2 is YNNKEL (reference sequence). Trimming cost V 2 bases and J 5 bases, with 9 bases left between them. The CDR3 contains 13 residues. The CDR3: CASSQQGGTEAFF. In DNA form, the CDR3 reads TGTGCCAGCAGCCAACAGGGAGGGACTGAAGCTTTCTTT.

The chain joins TRBV4-3 to TRBJ2-7; 8 bases line up with TRBD2. The CDR3 sequence is 15 residues long. The V gene's germline CDR1 is LGHNA and CDR2 YSLEER. The V segment lost 3 bases and the J segment 3 bases; nucleotides outside the gene matches: 7. CDR3 nucleotides: TGCGCCAGCAGCCAGGGACTAGAATACTACTACGAGCAGTACTTC. Translated, it gives CASSQGLEYYYEQYF.

The chain carries TRBV7-9 and TRBJ2-4; D gene unclear. Germline V gene lookup returns CDR1 SEHNR and CDR2 FQNEAQ (reference sequence). The V end was cut by 0 bases, the J end by 0 bases, with 15 bases between. This CDR3 has 18 residues. CDR3 region: CASSLAPIRDLAKNIQYF. DNA for the CDR3: TGTGCCAGCAGCTTAGCCCCAATCAGAGATCTAGCCAAAAACATTCAGTACTTC.

This chain uses TRBV5-3 with TRBJ2-1; 7 bases fit TRBD2. TRBV5-3 is an ORF; its function is uncertain. Trimming cost V 4 bases and J 8 bases; bases outside gene matches: 15. This CDR3 contains 16 residues. CDR3 residues: CARSPRPGEGRHEQFF. The CDR3 nucleotides read TGTGCCAGAAGCCCCCGGCCGGGGGAGGGTAGACATGAGCAGTTCTTC.

V is TRBV10-3 and J is TRBJ2-7, with unresolved D. Trimming cost V 0 bases and J 5 bases, with 8 bases left between them. The germline V gene has CDR1 ENHRY and CDR2 SYGVKD. This CDR3 spans 13 amino acids. This chain's CDR3 is CAISESAPHEQYF. The CDR3 DNA reads TGTGCCATCAGTGAGTCCGCCCCACACGAGCAGTACTTC.

Only one count was recorded for this clone. The rearrangement links TRBV4-1 to TRBJ1-1, with 9 bases fitting TRBD1. V gave up 4 bases and J gave up 2 bases; unmatched junction bases: 2. The germline CDR1 and CDR2 sequences are MGHRA and YSYEKL. This CDR3 has 14 residues. The CDR3 sequence: CASSLQGANTEAFF. CDR3 bases: TGCGCCAGCAGCCTACAGGGGGCTAACACTGAAGCTTTCTTT.

The rearrangement uses TRBV5-1 and TRBJ2-5; D gene ambiguous. Germline CDR1 is SGHRS and CDR2 is YFSETQ. The V end was cut by 2 bases, the J end by 1 base, with 6 bases between. This CDR3 spans 13 amino acids. In nucleotides, the CDR3 is TGCGCCAGCAGCTTAAACTTCCAAGAGACCCAGTACTTC. Its protein is CASSLNFQETQYF.

The chain links TRBV7-2 to TRBJ2-7; D uncertain. Germline loops: CDR1 SGHTA, CDR2 FQGNSA. This CDR3 spans 17 amino acids. Trimming took 2 bases from V and 0 from J, leaving 17 bases between them. CDR3: CASSLREALKTSYEQYF. The CDR3 coding sequence is TGTGCCAGCAGCTTAAGGGAAGCGCTTAAGACCTCCTACGAGCAGTACTTC.

This chain connects TRBV5-6 to TRBJ1-1; D is possibly TRBD1 (6 bases). The V and J ends lost 3 bases and 5 bases respectively, with 14 bases between them. The germline gives CDR1 SGHDT, CDR2 YYEEEE. The CDR3 contains 14 residues. CDR3 sequence: CASSSDGGATEAFF. The DNA for the CDR3 is TGTGCCAGCAGCTCCGACGGGGGGGCAACTGAAGCTTTCTTT. The complete variable domain, with remaining parts taken from reference TRBV5-6 and TRBJ1-1, reads DAGVTQSPTHLIKTRGQQVTLRCSPKSGHDTVSWYQQALGQGPQFIFQYYEEEERQRGNFPDRFSGHQFPNYSSELNVNALLLGDSALYLCASSSDGGATEAFFGQGTRLTVV.

The gene calls are TRBV19 and TRBJ1-6; D is undetermined. Germline V lookup: CDR1 LNHDA, CDR2 SQIVND (reference sequence). V was shortened by 3 bases and J by 7 bases, with 19 bases between the two germline ends. There are 17 residues in the CDR3. The CDR3 nucleotides are TGTGCCAGTAGTATTCGGTCGGGAAAGGTGGACAATTCACCCCTCCACTTT. Protein: CASSIRSGKVDNSPLHF.

This clone was seen only once. V and J are TRBV29-1 and TRBJ2-3; TRBD2 agrees at 8 bases. The CDR3 covers 14 residues. V dropped 7 bases and J dropped 6; count of bases not matched to a gene: 12. CDR1 and CDR2 from the germline V gene are SQVTM and ANQGSEA. CDR3: CSGASGPTPDTQYF. CDR3 bases: TGCAGCGGAGCTAGCGGGCCGACTCCGGATACGCAGTATTTT.

The rearrangement links TRBV20-1 to TRBJ1-1, with D perhaps TRBD1 (5 bases). The CDR3 extends over 11 amino acids. Germline loops: CDR1 DFQATT, CDR2 SNEGSKA (reference sequence). The ends were cut back, 3 bases at V and 11 bases at J, with 13 bases in the middle. The CDR3 region is CSARGVIGAFF. The DNA for the CDR3 is TGCAGTGCTAGGGGGGTCATAGGGGCTTTCTTT.

This chain joins TRBV6-5 and TRBJ1-5; 7 bases fit TRBD1. J gave up 7 bases and V 8 bases, and 5 bases lay outside the gene matches. The CDR3 loop spans 12 amino acids. Per the germline V gene, CDR1 is MNHEY and CDR2 is SVGAGI. As DNA, the CDR3 is TGTGCCAGCGGCGACAGGGACCAGCCCCAGCATTTT. This sequence encodes CASGDRDQPQHF.

The chain carries TRBV18 and TRBJ1-1; D ambiguous. Per germline, CDR1 KGHSH and CDR2 LQKENI. V gave up 2 bases and J gave up 1 base, with 14 bases separating them. CDR3 length equals 16 residues. The DNA of the CDR3 is TGTGCCAGCTCACCAAGTTGGGCAGCAGAGAACACTGAAGCTTTCTTT. Translation: CASSPSWAAENTEAFF.